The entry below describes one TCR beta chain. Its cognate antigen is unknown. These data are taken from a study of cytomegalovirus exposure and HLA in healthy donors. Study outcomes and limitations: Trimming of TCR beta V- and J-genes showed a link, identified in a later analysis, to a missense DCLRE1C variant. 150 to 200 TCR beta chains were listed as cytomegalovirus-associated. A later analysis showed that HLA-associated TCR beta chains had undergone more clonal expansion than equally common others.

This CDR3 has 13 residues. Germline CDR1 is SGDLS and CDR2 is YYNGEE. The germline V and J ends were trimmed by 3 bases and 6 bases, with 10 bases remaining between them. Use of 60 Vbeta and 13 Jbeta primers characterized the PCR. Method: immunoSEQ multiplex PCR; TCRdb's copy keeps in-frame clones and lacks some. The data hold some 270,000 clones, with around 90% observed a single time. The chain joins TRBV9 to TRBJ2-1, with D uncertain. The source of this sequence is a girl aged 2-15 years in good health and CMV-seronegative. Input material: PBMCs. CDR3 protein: CASSGSNLNEQFF. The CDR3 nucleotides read TGTGCCAGCAGCGGAAGCAATCTCAATGAGCAGTTCTTC.